These T cell receptor beta chains were read from a single sample in a study of blood T cell repertoires in COVID-19. Measured with immunoSEQ multiplex PCR; TCRdb has only the in-frame clones, and not every one. The sample shows tens of thousands of clones, just over 85% of them seen only once. Specimen: peripheral blood. The receptors derive from a man aged 70 or older with acute or convalescent COVID-19. CDR3s include the opening cysteine and the closing phenylalanine or tryptophan. D genes are given only for firm matches.

TRBV20-1	TRBJ1-5	TRBD1	TGCAGTGCTAGTCCGGGACAGGGAGAACGCAATCAGCCCCAGCATTTT	CSASPGQGERNQPQHF
TRBV12-3/TRBV12-4	TRBJ1-5	-	TGTGCCAGCAGTTTAGTTGGGGGGGCCCTTCAGCATTTT	CASSLVGGALQHF
TRBV7-7	TRBJ2-5	-	TGTGCTAGCAGCTTAGGTTGGGGGCAACAAGAGACCCAGTACTTC	CASSLGWGQQETQYF
TRBV7-9	TRBJ1-4	-	TGTGCCAGCAGCTTAGTTCGGGAAAAACTGTTTTTT	CASSLVREKLFF
TRBV9	TRBJ1-1	-	TGTGCCAGCAGAGCCGGGACATTGAACACTGAAGCTTTCTTT	CASRAGTLNTEAFF
TRBV28	TRBJ2-3	TRBD2	TGTGCCAGCAGTTCTGCTAGCGGGAGTCCGGCAGATACGCAGTATTTT	CASSSASGSPADTQYF
TRBV5-1	TRBJ2-5	TRBD1	TGCGCCAGCAGCCCGTCGGCAGGGGGCGAGACCCAGTACTTC	CASSPSAGGETQYF
TRBV19	TRBJ1-6	TRBD1	TGTGCCAGTAGTCGTCGCCCGGGACAGAGGAATTCACCCCTCCACTTT	CASSRRPGQRNSPLHF
TRBV21-1	TRBJ2-3	-	TGTGCCAGCACCCGGGGGGCAGATACGCAGTATTTT	CASTRGADTQYF
TRBV19	TRBJ2-3	-	TGTGCCTGCGCCATCGGAGATCCCACAGATACGCAGTATTTT	CACAIGDPTDTQYF